This record covers a single T cell receptor beta chain. This record belongs to a study of blood T cell repertoires in COVID-19. Study information: From the United States, Italy and Spain came samples of acute and convalescent COVID-19. Sample material is recorded as cDNA or gDNA derived from T cells, B-cell-depleted T cells, or PBMCs.

Sequencing was performed with immunoSEQ multiplex PCR; in TCRdb, only in-frame clones are kept and a portion is missing. Counted here are 300,000 to 350,000 clones, approximately 86% occurring once; the ten biggest clones make up about 4%. The CDR3 runs to 14 residues. Trimming took off 1 base at V and 6 bases at J, with 10 bases between the two ends. The germline gives CDR1 MNHEY, CDR2 SVGAGI. The sample taken for sequencing was PBMCs or T cells enriched from blood (not recorded which). This clonotype was sampled from a woman aged 35 to 49 with acute COVID-19. The rearrangement joins TRBV6-5 to TRBJ2-1, with D hard to call. The CDR3 bases are TGTGCCAGCAGTTACTTACAGTCCCGCAATGAGCAGTTCTTC. Translating it yields CASSYLQSRNEQFF.